These T cell receptor beta chains were read from a single sample in a study of T cell repertoires in cytomegalovirus infection. Their antigens remain unidentified. Each CDR3 protein is one row after TCRdb ran MiXCR on the reads. This sample has about 770,000 distinct CDR3 sequences, with 25% to 30% found just once. Source: cultured CD8+ T cells from PBMCs, taken from culture after CMV antigen stimulation. The receptor source for this set is a human donor in good health (CMV status not recorded). Some clones in this sample may be carry-over from other donors' samples. CDR3s include the opening cysteine and the closing phenylalanine or tryptophan. A D gene is named only where the DNA matches it firmly. Only some rows state a clone size, as once, few, many or a class for expanded clones.

d_call	cdr3_length	j_call	v_call	clone_size	cdr3_nt	cdr3_aa
-	12	TRBJ2-2	TRBV27	-	TGTGCCAGCGGCCGGGACGACGGGGAGCTGTTTTTT	CASGRDDGELFF
TRBD1	18	TRBJ1-6	TRBV2	-	TGTGCCAGCAGCGTCGACCGGGACAGGGACTCCTATAATTCACCCCTCCACTTT	CASSVDRDRDSYNSPLHF
-	10	TRBJ1-2	TRBV2	-	TGTGCCAGCCATCTCGCGAGCTACACCTTC	CASHLASYTF
TRBD1	18	TRBJ2-6	TRBV7-6	many	TGTGCCAGCAGCCCGGGGACAGGGGTACTCTCTGGGGCCAACGTCCTGACTTTC	CASSPGTGVLSGANVLTF
TRBD2	21	TRBJ2-2	TRBV15	-	TGTGCCACCAGCAGAACTCGCGGACTAGCGGGGGGGCAAGGGGACACCGGGGAGCTGTTTTTT	CATSRTRGLAGGQGDTGELFF
-	13	TRBJ2-7	TRBV19	-	TGTGCCAGTAGTATGGACACCTCCTACGAGCAGTACTTC	CASSMDTSYEQYF
-	16	TRBJ2-2	TRBV7-2	many	TGTGCCAGCAGCTTAGTACAGGGCCTTAACACCGGGGAGCTGTTTTTT	CASSLVQGLNTGELFF
TRBD1	14	TRBJ1-1	TRBV29-1	few	TGCAGCGTTGGGATCTTGACAGGGAGCACTGAAGCTTTCTTT	CSVGILTGSTEAFF
TRBD1	19	TRBJ2-2	TRBV6-6	-	TGTGCCAGCAGTTACTCGAGTGTTCCAGGGGGACAGAACACCGGGGAGCTGTTTTTT	CASSYSSVPGGQNTGELFF
-	11	TRBJ1-1	TRBV12-3/TRBV12-4	few	TGTGCCAGCAGTTTAGGGATTGAGGCTTTCTTT	CASSLGIEAFF
TRBD1	14	TRBJ1-2	TRBV24-1	-	TGTGCCACCAGTGACCACGGACAGGGACGGGGCTACACCTTC	CATSDHGQGRGYTF
-	14	TRBJ1-4	TRBV12-3/TRBV12-4	many	TGTGCCAGCAGTTTAGCCCTCGTAGGGGAAAAACTGTTTTTT	CASSLALVGEKLFF
-	13	TRBJ2-2	TRBV12-3/TRBV12-4	many	TGTGCCAGCAGTCCCCTTAACACCGGGGAGCTGTTTTTT	CASSPLNTGELFF
TRBD1	16	TRBJ2-7	TRBV7-9	-	TGTGCCAGCAGATCGGCCGGGACAGGGGATTGGAACGAGCAGTACTTC	CASRSAGTGDWNEQYF
-	15	TRBJ2-1	TRBV11-3	few	TGTGCCAGCAGCTTAGAAACCTCCCCACCCGGTGAGCAGTTCTTC	CASSLETSPPGEQFF
-	13	TRBJ2-5	TRBV6-5	few	TGTGCCACCTCATCGACGGCACGGGAGACCCAGTACTTC	CATSSTARETQYF
TRBD2	14	TRBJ2-1	TRBV27	once	TGTGCCAGCAGTTTACTAGCGGGGGGCCGGGGGCAGTTCTTC	CASSLLAGGRGQFF
-	15	TRBJ2-3	TRBV10-1	-	TGCGCCAGCAGTGAGTCGGGGACATTGGGAGATACGCAGTATTTT	CASSESGTLGDTQYF
-	9	TRBJ1-2	TRBV12-5	-	TGTGCTAGTGGCTTGGGCCCCCAATTC	CASGLGPQF
-	16	TRBJ1-1	TRBV10-3	many	TGTGCCATCAGCGGATTCCAAAACAGGATGAACACTGAAGCTTTCTTT	CAISGFQNRMNTEAFF
-	18	TRBJ2-2	TRBV7-4	-	TGTGCCAGCAGCGGACCGGGACCTAGGAGGCCGAACACCGGGGAGCTGTTTTTT	CASSGPGPRRPNTGELFF
-	18	TRBJ1-4	TRBV7-2	many	TGTGCCAGTCCACAAGGGGGGACGGGCGTTGCAACTAATGAAAAACTGTTTTTT	CASPQGGTGVATNEKLFF
-	12	TRBJ1-2	TRBV29-1	-	TGCAGCGTTGAAGTACGTGGTTCTGGCTACACCTTC	CSVEVRGSGYTF
TRBD2	15	TRBJ2-2	TRBV28	many	TGTGCCACCTGCGTAGCGGGGGGGAAGGCCGGGGAGCTGTTTTTT	CATCVAGGKAGELFF
-	15	TRBJ1-2	TRBV12-3/TRBV12-4	many	TGTGCCAGCAGTTTAAATCCAGGAGGTCCCTATGGCTACACCTTC	CASSLNPGGPYGYTF
-	12	TRBJ2-7	TRBV6-2/TRBV6-3	-	TGTGCCAGCAGTTACTCGATCCGTGAGCAGTACTTC	CASSYSIREQYF
TRBD1	17	TRBJ1-6	TRBV5-1	-	TGCGCCAGCAGCTTGGAAGGGGGGACAGGGTTTAATTCACCCCTCCACTTT	CASSLEGGTGFNSPLHF
-	13	TRBJ1-1	TRBV24-1	few	TGTGCCACCAGAGGGGCCATGAACACTGAAGCTTTCTTT	CATRGAMNTEAFF